This T cell receptor beta chain was identified during a study of T-cell reconstitution after alpha-beta-depleted transplantation in children. It was with unique molecular identifiers that the TCRbeta library was prepared. One entry per CDR3 protein results from TCRdb running MiXCR on the PCR reads. The sample lists fewer than 500,000 distinct CDR3 sequences; approximately 41% were seen once. There are many counts of this clonotype. Antigen unknown. Points from the study as a whole: From surviving recipient T cells and thymic progenitors came the high day-60 TCRbeta diversity observed in some patients. Where alpha-beta T cells came from about two months after transplant was reportedly several hundred expanded graft clones. Newly produced T cells mostly provided counts and TCRbeta diversity after one year, as hyperexpanded clones declined.

The sequence came from a girl aged 2 to 9 with aplastic anemia, due to receive a stem cell transplant. Here the sequenced sample was PBMCs, taken before TCRalphabeta/CD19-depleted stem cell transplant.

CDR3 in amino acids: CASSLTFGITEAFF. The CDR3 DNA is TGTGCCAGCAGCTTGACGTTCGGGATCACTGAAGCTTTCTTT. The rearrangement links TRBV5-5 to TRBJ1-1; D call uncertain. Germline loops: CDR1 SGHKS, CDR2 YYEKEE (reference sequence). The CDR3 sequence is 14 residues long. The V end lost 1 base, the J end lost 4 bases, and 11 bases lay between the germline ends.